The rows below give T cell receptor beta chains drawn from one sample of a study of blood T cell repertoires in COVID-19. The repertoire was sequenced with immunoSEQ multiplex PCR; TCRdb's copy has only in-frame clones and lacks some. Among 140,000 to 150,000 clones listed, under 90% were seen once. The sequencing input was peripheral blood. The source is a human donor in a cohort sampled during active COVID-19. CDR3s include the opening cysteine and the closing phenylalanine or tryptophan. The D gene is left open where the match is weak. The size entry is marked missing in some rows and otherwise reads once, few, many or a size class.

D gene	CDR3 length	clone size	V gene	J gene	CDR3 DNA	CDR3 protein
TRBD1	15	once	TRBV11-3	TRBJ2-5	TGTGCCAGCAGCTTAGGGACAGGGGGAAGAGAGACCCAGTACTTC	CASSLGTGGRETQYF
TRBD2	16	-	TRBV10-3	TRBJ2-1	TGTGCCATCAGTGAGTCCGGACTAGCGGGGGACAATGAGCAGTTCTTC	CAISESGLAGDNEQFF
TRBD2	18	-	TRBV6-2/TRBV6-3	TRBJ2-2	TGTGCCAGCAGCCAAGGACTAGCGGGAGAGGGGAGCACCGGGGAGCTGTTTTTT	CASSQGLAGEGSTGELFF
-	12	once	TRBV29-1	TRBJ2-5	TGCAGCGTTGGACACTTTCAAGAGACCCAGTACTTC	CSVGHFQETQYF
TRBD2	17	-	TRBV9	TRBJ2-3	TGTGCCAGCAGCCCTCGACCTCTAGCGGGGTTCACAGATACGCAGTATTTT	CASSPRPLAGFTDTQYF
TRBD1	14	-	TRBV6-5	TRBJ1-2	TGTGCCAGCAGTTACTCTCAGGGGGCGAGTGGCTACACCTTC	CASSYSQGASGYTF
TRBD2	14	once	TRBV9	TRBJ2-2	TGTGCCAGCAGCGTCCTAGCGGAGACCGGGGAGCTGTTTTTT	CASSVLAETGELFF
TRBD1	15	-	TRBV14	TRBJ1-2	TGTGCCAGCAGCCCATCCTTGACAGGGGCTTATGGCTACACCTTC	CASSPSLTGAYGYTF
TRBD1	14	-	TRBV7-2	TRBJ1-4	TGTGCCAGCAGCCCTGACAGGGGGTCCGAAAAACTGTTTTTT	CASSPDRGSEKLFF
-	18	few	TRBV21-1	TRBJ1-1	TGTGCCAGCAGTGAAAAGACAGGGGACAGTTTTTCGAACACTGAAGCTTTCTTT	CASSEKTGDSFSNTEAFF
-	14	-	TRBV11-1	TRBJ1-5	TGTGCCAGCAGCTTGACAGGTAGCAATCAGCCCCAGCATTTT	CASSLTGSNQPQHF
TRBD2	15	-	TRBV28	TRBJ2-1	TGTGCCAGCAGTTTCCGGACTAGCGTGCACAATGAGCAGTTCTTC	CASSFRTSVHNEQFF
-	15	-	TRBV27	TRBJ1-6	TGTGCCAGCAGTTTATCGGTCCCAGGAGGGTCACCCCTCCACTTT	CASSLSVPGGSPLHF
-	13	-	TRBV2	TRBJ1-2	TGTGCCAGCAGGGTCGACATTGAATATGGCTACACCTTC	CASRVDIEYGYTF
TRBD1	14	once	TRBV5-1	TRBJ1-1	TGCGCCAGCAGCGCGGGACAGAAGGACACTGAAGCTTTCTTT	CASSAGQKDTEAFF
-	14	-	TRBV2	TRBJ1-6	TGTGCCACCCGGGTTAGCTCCTATAATTCACCCCTCCACTTT	CATRVSSYNSPLHF
-	13	-	TRBV10-3	TRBJ1-1	TGTGCCATCAGTGGAAGAAGAGAGACTGAAGCTTTCTTT	CAISGRRETEAFF
-	13	-	TRBV19	TRBJ2-7	TGTGCCAGTAGTAATGACTACTCCTACGAGCAGTACTTC	CASSNDYSYEQYF